The table lists the clone carrying this T cell receptor beta chain with a count of one. The target antigen is unknown. This specimen comes from a study of Ad26.COV2.S vaccination and SARS-CoV-2 variants. Background on the study: Ad26.COV2.S, an intramuscular injection, was given once or twice 56 days apart.

The data were produced by immunoSEQ multiplex PCR, yet TCRdb's version contains in-frame clones alone and is incomplete. The sample holds 400,000 to 450,000 clones, around 90% seen once. Whole-study results and caveats: Participants in the vaccine arm had higher spike-specific TCR breadth; placebo recipients had lower.

The CDR3 totals 14 residues. The V end lost 4 bases, the J end lost 5 bases, and 17 bases lay between the germline ends. Germline V gene sequence: CDR1 GTSNPN, CDR2 SVGIG (reference sequence). The treatment denotes: some 20 received Ad26.COV2.S at low or high dose, single or two shots; about 5 received placebo; per-sample allocation not given. All samples were drawn on day 63, counting from the first vaccine or placebo injection. The sequencing here drew on peripheral blood, taken in a trial of Ad26.COV2.S vaccine versus placebo. V usage is TRBV30 and J usage is TRBJ1-1; unclear D gene. The clonotype was recovered from a person aged 18-65 years who received the Ad26.COV2.S COVID-19 vaccine or a placebo. DNA of the CDR3: TGTGCCTGGAAAAGTACCGGGCCGGGGACTGAAGCTTTCTTT. It specifies CAWKSTGPGTEAFF.